This T cell receptor (beta chain) derives from a study of shared clonotypes between healthy human individuals. V dropped 4 bases and J dropped 4; count of bases not matched to a gene: 10. The CDR3 has 15 residues. Per the germline V gene, CDR1 is SGHTS and CDR2 is YDEGEE. The table came from immunoSEQ multiplex PCR; TCRdb's copy has only in-frame clones and leaves some out. The repertoire holds hundreds of thousands of clones, with 98% as singletons. It was CD45RO-negative cells, positively selected for CCR7, that made up naive CD8 cells, with terminally differentiated effector memory CD45RA+ cells excluded.

The rearrangement joins TRBV5-8 to TRBJ2-7; 8 bases align to TRBD1. Material: naive CD8+ T cells sorted from blood. The receptor was isolated from a man aged 25 to 40 in good health. CDR3 loop: CASSLGQGRGYEQYF. In nucleotides, the CDR3 is TGTGCCAGCAGCCTAGGACAGGGCCGGGGTTACGAGCAGTACTTC.